This record concerns one TCR beta chain sequence. The data derive from a study of radiotherapy plus CTLA-4 blockade in lung cancer. The protocol was immunoSEQ multiplex PCR, while the TCRdb copy is restricted to in-frame clones and leaves out a portion. The sample consists of about 54,000 clones, 70% to 85% of them appearing once. Germline lookup yields CDR1 SGHVS and CDR2 FQNEAQ. The CDR3 is 13 residues long. V was clipped by 1 base and J by 5 bases, with 8 bases between them. V usage is TRBV7-8 and J usage is TRBJ1-1; D remains unclear. This specimen was peripheral blood, taken from a patient treated with radiotherapy plus ipilimumab. The TCR originated in a human donor with non-small cell lung cancer who had a partial response to radiotherapy plus ipilimumab. CDR3 protein: CASSLGEQTEAFF. CDR3 sequence (DNA): TGTGCCAGCAGCTTAGGAGAACAGACTGAAGCTTTCTTT.